The present T cell receptor (beta chain) was sequenced within a study of shared clonotypes between healthy human individuals (dated by TCRdb to 2020 to 2022). Regarding the study in general: Three men and a couple of women, aged 18 to 49 years, made up the cohort. Per donor, three plates each were used for CD4 naive and CD4 memory, two for CD8 naive, and one for CD8 memory. Blood TCR repertoires of about five healthy adults were deeply sequenced to estimate repertoire size and the extent of clonotype sharing between individuals. To increase sequencing depth and limit assay-specific biases, different laboratories used diverse techniques to prepare libraries and sequence TCR repertoires. Each donor's leukapheresis produced roughly between roughly 0.85 and 10 billion PBMCs.

Using the deep immunoSEQ assay, TCR CDR3 regions were amplified from genomic DNA by multiplex PCR. Extracted genomic DNA from each cell subset was spread evenly across all wells of several immunoSEQ 96-well plates, with each plate serving as a replicate. For sorted subsets, around 0.2 ug of genomic DNA, equivalent to around 30,000 T cell genomes, went into each replicate PCR. The purified libraries were quantified using a Qubit 3.0 fluorometer, sized with a Bioanalyzer 2100, and then quantified again using the KAPA Library Quantification kit. A separate single-read 150-cycle Illumina NextSeq 550 flow cell was used to sequence each immunoSEQ 96-well plate. The study's own analysis went as follows. Because only junctional sequences without quality scores were contained in the immunoSEQ output, filtering matching that applied to full-length reads could not be performed. Sequences were annotated with PyIR, a Python wrapper for IgBLAST v1.9, using IMGT germline references to assign V/J genes and CDR3. Reads were removed for weak V/J assignments (E-value above 1e-6), missing CDR3, stop codons, out-of-frame junctions, or ambiguous translated residues. V3J clonotypes were defined by identical inferred V gene, J gene, and CDR3 amino acid sequence. The percentage overlap between two repertoires was calculated by dividing the number of shared unique clonotypes by the size of the smaller repertoire. Richness of each repertoire was evaluated using RTK rarefaction, the Chao1 estimator, and Recon v2.1 estimates of unobserved clonotypes. OLGA was used to compute generation probabilities for all TCRbeta clonotypes that the gDNA method yielded from several donors. Not all clones reach the TCRdb copy of this immuneACCESS table, which keeps in-frame sequences only. Checked studies attribute under half of the gap to unresolved V genes and leave the rest unexplained. V and J calls and clone size follow that table, whereas D and trimming were derived from the DNA. For this sample there are millions of clones; about 92% appear just once. Around 1.7% of the sample belongs to the ten largest clones.

For the CD8 naive samples, CD45RO-negative cells were positively selected for CCR7, yielding a CD45RA+CCR7+ population from which TemRA cells were excluded. The donors were healthy, HIV-negative adults with no recently reported acute infections or vaccinations. Only Caucasian adults living in Nashville, Tennessee, USA were represented among the donors. After blood collection by leukapheresis, PBMCs were isolated using Ficoll-Histopaque density gradient centrifugation and then cryopreserved in the vapor phase of liquid nitrogen. Purity and quantity of every magnetically sorted T cell population were checked by analytical flow cytometry. Genomic DNA was isolated from each sorted fraction and quantified by UV absorbance on a Nanodrop 2000c. The paper as a whole reports these results and caveats: Sampling was restricted to blood, and TCR repertoires in tissue are likely to differ from TCR repertoires in blood. Even with the large sequencing depth, rarefaction of the sorted-subset datasets indicated that sequencing was incomplete. Estimated clonotype richness was generally larger for naive than for memory subsets. Clonotypes shared by all four sorted-subset donors showed higher generation probabilities than non-shared clonotypes. Because the study included a small number of donors, the genetic and exposure-history diversity represented was limited. Across a handful of donors, approximately 4.9% of naive CD4, roughly 3.4% of naive CD8, under 2.5% of memory CD4, and under 0.45% of memory CD8 clonotypes were shared. Pairwise subsampling indicated that sequencing depth was expected to affect the degree of clonotype sharing among donors.

Concerning this clone: The antigen this receptor binds is unknown. No much larger clone is present one base from it, and per-base qualities are unavailable.

The CDR3 contains 15 residues, cysteine and phenylalanine counted. The retained sequence is limited to the CDR3, 45 bases, with the frame set at the first base. V and J are trimmed by 5 bases and 0 bases, and the gene matches miss 5 bases of the junction. In the germline V gene, CDR1 corresponds to LGHNA and CDR2 to YSLEER. The sample comprised naive CD8+ T cells from PBMCs. The sample's cell subset or site label, in plain terms: CD45RA+CCR7+. The rearranged segments are TRBV4-3 and TRBJ2-7; 9 junctional bases match TRBD1. The sequence came from a man between 18 and 29 years old in good health. Some clones in this sample may be carry-over from other donors' samples. The nucleotide sequence reads as follows: TGCGCCAGCAGCGATGGGACAGGGAGCTCCTACGAGCAGTACTTC. It specifies CASSDGTGSSYEQYF.